The next 12 T cell receptor beta chains were all read from a single sample in a study of cytomegalovirus exposure and HLA in healthy donors. The PCR made use of 60 Vbeta and 13 Jbeta primers. Measured with immunoSEQ multiplex PCR; TCRdb has only the in-frame clones, and not every one. The sample carries 150,000 to 200,000 clones, approximately 78% recorded once. Sequenced: PBMCs. Every receptor here comes from a girl aged 2 to 10 in good health and CMV-seropositive.

This sequence joins TRBV30 and TRBJ1-2; D remains unclear. Trimming took off 2 bases at V and 4 bases at J, with 11 bases between the two ends. The CDR3 runs to 13 residues. Germline V gene lookup returns CDR1 GTSNPN and CDR2 SVGIG (reference sequence). CDR3 nucleotides: TGTGCCTGGAGTACGCGACTTCTCTATGGCTACACCTTC. It codes for CAWSTRLLYGYTF.

This clone was found a few times. The chain couples TRBV19 to TRBJ2-3; tentative D call: TRBD2 (7 bases). Germline V CDR1 and CDR2: LNHDA, SQIVND (reference sequence). Trimming took off 4 bases at V and 5 bases at J, with 19 bases between the two ends. The CDR3 runs to 16 residues. CDR3 DNA sequence: TGTGCCAGTAGTACCCCCCGTCTAGGGGGGGGAGATACGCAGTATTTT. Its translation is CASSTPRLGGGDTQYF.

In DNA form, the CDR3 reads TGTGCCAGCAGCCTCTTGGGACAGACGTACTATGGCTACACCTTC. Translating gives CASSLLGQTYYGYTF. The V gene is TRBV7-2, the J gene TRBJ1-2; 7 bases are shared with TRBD1. The CDR3 spans 15 residues. The junction had 9 bases not matched to a gene; V was cut back by 5 bases and J by 3 bases. The germline V gene encodes CDR1 SGHTA and CDR2 FQGNSA.

The chain links TRBV27 to TRBJ2-7, with TRBD2 matching 7 bases. This CDR3 spans 16 amino acids. Germline V lookup: CDR1 MNHEY, CDR2 SMNVEV (reference sequence). V trimming: 8 bases; J trimming: 4 bases; junction bases outside the gene matches: 17. The DNA for the CDR3 is TGTGCCAGCCTCCCCTGGGCCGCGGGAGTCCTTTACGAGCAGTACTTC. It encodes CASLPWAAGVLYEQYF.

The chain employs TRBV29-1 and TRBJ2-2; tentative D call: TRBD1 (6 bases). Per the germline V gene, CDR1 is SQVTM and CDR2 is ANQGSEA. Trimming stripped 3 bases from V and 2 bases from J, with 7 bases between. This CDR3 is built from 13 residues. CDR3 sequence (DNA): TGCAGCGTTGAGGGACATAACACCGGGGAGCTGTTTTTT. Translating it yields CSVEGHNTGELFF.

V gene TRBV28 combines with J gene TRBJ2-2; a possible D gene is TRBD1 (5 bases). With 6 bases removed from V and 0 bases from J, the gap between germline ends came to 20 bases. The CDR3 is made up of 18 amino acids. Germline V lookup: CDR1 MDHEN, CDR2 SYDVKM. CDR3 nucleotide sequence: TGTGCCAGCAGCCCTCTCTGGCAGGGTGCCGCGAACACCGGGGAGCTGTTTTTT. Translation: CASSPLWQGAANTGELFF.

This rearrangement joins TRBV4-1 to TRBJ2-7, with TRBD1 matching 8 bases. The V and J ends lost 0 bases and 3 bases, in that order; junction bases with no gene match: 10. The CDR3 contains 17 residues. The V gene's germline CDR1 is MGHRA and CDR2 YSYEKL. The CDR3: CASSQDSLGRGLYEQYF. The CDR3 bases are TGCGCCAGCAGCCAAGATTCACTGGGCAGGGGGCTCTACGAGCAGTACTTC.

This chain connects TRBV9 to TRBJ1-2; 7 bases agree with TRBD1. The CDR3 has 15 amino acids. Germline V gives CDR1 SGDLS, CDR2 YYNGEE. Unmatched junction bases numbered 6, after V lost 2 bases and J lost 2 bases. DNA for the CDR3: TGTGCCAGCAGCGTTCGGGACAGTCTAAACTATGGCTACACCTTC. This gives the protein CASSVRDSLNYGYTF.

CDR3: CASSDRVGVAFF. CDR3 DNA sequence: TGCGCCAGCAGCGACAGGGTAGGGGTGGCTTTCTTT. The chain joins TRBV5-1 to TRBJ1-1, with 7 bases identical to TRBD1. CDR3 size: 12 residues. CDR1 and CDR2 from the germline V gene are SGHRS and YFSETQ. The trim removed 4 bases at V and 11 bases at J, leaving 8 bases unmatched.

The chain uses TRBV5-1 and TRBJ2-5, with 7 bases lining up with TRBD1. J lost 1 base, V lost 2 bases, and 2 bases had no gene match. There are 14 residues in the CDR3. The germline V gene has CDR1 SGHRS and CDR2 YFSETQ. DNA for the CDR3: TGCGCCAGCAGCTTCGGACAGGCCCAAGAGACCCAGTACTTC. Encoded protein: CASSFGQAQETQYF.

This sequence joins TRBV28 and TRBJ2-4; TRBD2 is a possible D gene (5 bases). V was shortened by 3 bases and J by 1 base, with 7 bases between the two germline ends. This CDR3 contains 14 residues. Germline CDR1 reads MDHEN; CDR2 reads SYDVKM. CDR3 residues: CASSLGGAKNIQYF. In DNA form, the CDR3 reads TGTGCCAGCAGTTTGGGCGGGGCCAAAAACATTCAGTACTTC.

CDR3 protein: CAGRTGGSGNTIYF. CDR3 sequence (DNA): TGTGCCGGAAGGACAGGGGGCTCTGGAAACACCATATATTTT. This chain connects TRBV5-8 to TRBJ1-3, with 10 bases that match TRBD1. V dropped 10 bases and J dropped 0; count of bases not matched to a gene: 4. Germline CDR1 reads SGHTS; CDR2 reads YDEGEE. This CDR3 is 14 amino acids long.